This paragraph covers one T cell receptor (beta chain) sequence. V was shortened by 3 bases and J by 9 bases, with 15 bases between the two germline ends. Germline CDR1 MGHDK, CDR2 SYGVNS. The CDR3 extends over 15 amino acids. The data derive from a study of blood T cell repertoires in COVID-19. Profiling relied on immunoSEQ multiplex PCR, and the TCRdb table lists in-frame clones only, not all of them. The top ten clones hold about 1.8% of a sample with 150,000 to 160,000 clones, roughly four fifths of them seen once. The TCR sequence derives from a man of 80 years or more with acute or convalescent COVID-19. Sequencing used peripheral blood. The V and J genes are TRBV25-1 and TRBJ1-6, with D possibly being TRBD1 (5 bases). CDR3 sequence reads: CASSEGQGGSSPLHF. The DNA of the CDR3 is TGTGCCAGCAGTGAGGGCCAGGGTGGTAGTTCACCCCTCCACTTT.